This TCR beta chain was retrieved from a study of cytomegalovirus exposure and HLA in healthy donors. Notes on the study in general: Common viral pathogens seemed, in a later analysis, to connect with several of the most significant clusters. Within an earlier analysis, most TCR beta V segments proved productive either about 87% or about 30% of the time.

From germline, CDR1 is SGHVS and CDR2 FNYEAQ. The CDR3 has 13 residues. V gave up 4 bases and J gave up 3 bases, with 8 bases separating them. As to this clone: No antigen is known for it.

Vbeta (60) and Jbeta (13) primers were used in the PCR. Sequenced by immunoSEQ multiplex PCR; TCRdb stores in-frame clones only, minus some. Counted here are around 150,000 clones, almost 80% occurring once; the ten biggest clones make up about 1.5%. The source is a male donor in good health and CMV-seronegative. Sequencing was done on a sample of PBMCs. The rearrangement joins TRBV7-6 to TRBJ2-3; TRBD2 is a possible D gene (5 bases). CDR3 in amino acids: CASSWTLTDTQYF. The CDR3, as DNA: TGTGCCAGCAGCTGGACTTTAACAGATACGCAGTATTTT.